These 5 T cell receptor beta chains came from one sample sequenced in a study of T cell responses to AZD1222 COVID-19 vaccine (dated by TCRdb to about 2021). Taken with the paper, the label for time point translates to: about 28 days (+/-7) after the second vaccine dose. Libraries were built with the immunoSEQ multiplex PCR assay. The table comes from immuneACCESS by way of TCRdb, which keeps in-frame sequences with V and J called. Part of the clones is missing from these tables; in studies checked, under half for an unresolved V gene and the rest for unknown reasons. The sample table records under 170,000 clones; 92% of these occur just once. In total, the top ten clones hold 2.5% to 3.5% of the sample. Specimen: peripheral blood, collected 28 days after the second AZD1222 dose. Every receptor here comes from an adult who received the AZD1222 COVID-19 vaccine.

The chain joins TRBV7-9 to TRBJ2-5, with a weak D call TRBD2 (6 bases). This CDR3 comprises 15 residues. V was trimmed by 1 base and J by 1 base, leaving 10 bases between them. Per the germline V gene, CDR1 is SEHNR and CDR2 is FQNEAQ (reference sequence). As DNA, the CDR3 is TGTGCCAGCAGCTTAGGTAGCGGAAGCCAAGAGACCCAGTACTTC. Translating gives CASSLGSGSQETQYF. Filled out from reference TRBV7-9 and TRBJ2-5, the complete variable domain reads DTGVSQNPRHKITKRGQNVTFRCDPISEHNRLYWYRQTLGQGPEFLTYFQNEAQLEKSRLLSDRFSAERPKGSFSTLEIQRTEQGDSAMYLCASSLGSGSQETQYFGPGTRLLVL.

The chain uses TRBV6-2 or TRBV6-3 and TRBJ2-7; weak D call: TRBD2 (5 bases). Looked up from germline, CDR1 is MNHEY and CDR2 is SVGEGT. This CDR3 has 14 residues. V was cut by 7 bases and J by 4 bases, with 17 bases left in between. The CDR3 loop is CASTPRAVTYEQYF. The CDR3 bases are TGTGCCAGCACCCCCCGAGCGGTTACATACGAGCAGTACTTC.

This clone has only a few counts. The V gene is TRBV5-4, the J gene TRBJ2-7, with 12 bases matching TRBD2. The germline V gene has CDR1 SGHNT and CDR2 YYREEE (reference sequence). The CDR3 loop spans 15 amino acids. V lost 1 base to trimming and J lost 3 bases; unmatched junction nucleotides: 2. The DNA for the CDR3 is TGTGCCAGCAGCTTGTTGACTAGCGGGAGCTACGAGCAGTACTTC. Protein sequence: CASSLLTSGSYEQYF.

The chain combines TRBV4-1 with TRBJ2-6; no definite D call. The germline V and J ends were trimmed by 0 bases and 0 bases, with 9 bases remaining between them. CDR1 is MGHRA and CDR2 is YSYEKL in the germline V gene. The CDR3 has 17 residues. The CDR3 sequence: CASSQDVVVSGANVLTF. In DNA, the CDR3 is TGCGCCAGCAGCCAAGATGTAGTCGTCTCTGGGGCCAACGTCCTGACTTTC.

CDR3 sequence (DNA): TGTGCCAGCAGTTCGGACCCGAGGAACACTGAAGCTTTCTTT. It translates to CASSSDPRNTEAFF. The V and J genes are TRBV6-2 or TRBV6-3 and TRBJ1-1; D is unclear. Germline V lookup: CDR1 MNHEY, CDR2 SVGEGT. Deletions cut 4 bases from V and 1 base from J, with 10 bases between. This CDR3 is 14 amino acids long.